This is a list of T cell receptor beta chains from one sample in a study of cytomegalovirus exposure and HLA in healthy donors. Libraries were prepared by immunoSEQ multiplex PCR; TCRdb keeps only in-frame clonotypes and omits some of them. Altogether around 110,000 clones are present, over 60% being singletons, with the ten largest covering about 4.9%. Sequences were obtained from PBMCs. The receptors shown here come from a man aged 25 to 45 in good health and CMV-seropositive. Each CDR3 is given with its conserved first and last residue. A D gene is named only where the DNA matches it firmly. A clone size is listed for some rows: how often the clone was seen (once, few, many), or a class if it is expanded.

J	V	D	size	DNA	CDR3
TRBJ1-1	TRBV7-9	TRBD1	few	TGTGCCAGCAGCCCGGGACAGGGCTTAATGAACACTGAAGCTTTCTTT	CASSPGQGLMNTEAFF
TRBJ2-1	TRBV5-1	.	few	TGCGCCAGCAGTATGGGCGGAGGGAATGAGCAGTTCTTC	CASSMGGGNEQFF
TRBJ2-2	TRBV7-3	TRBD1	.	TGTGCCAGCAGCTTAAGGGGGACAGCGAACACCGGGGAGCTGTTTTTT	CASSLRGTANTGELFF
TRBJ1-2	TRBV5-6	TRBD1	.	TGTGCCAGCAGCTTGCCTTATCCGGGACAGGGGAGGGACTATGGCTACACCTTC	CASSLPYPGQGRDYGYTF
TRBJ2-1	TRBV19	.	few	TGTGCCAGTAGTATAAGAGAGGGGGATGAGCAGTTCTTC	CASSIREGDEQFF
TRBJ1-2	TRBV7-9	.	.	TGTTCCAGCAGCTTGCAGCAGGGTGGCTACACCTTC	CSSSLQQGGYTF
TRBJ2-7	TRBV5-1	TRBD1	.	TGCGCCAGCAGCCCCGGGACAGGGAAAGGCGAGCAGTACTTC	CASSPGTGKGEQYF
TRBJ1-4	TRBV6-6	TRBD1	.	TGTGCCAGCAGTTACTACAGGGGTGAAAAACTGTTTTTT	CASSYYRGEKLFF
TRBJ1-6	TRBV5-1	.	.	TGCGCCAGCAGCTCGGAGGGTAATCCCCCCCTCCACTTT	CASSSEGNPPLHF
TRBJ2-3	TRBV4-3	TRBD2	few	TGCGCCAGCAGGGGTAGACTAGCGGGGGGCCCAGATACGCAGTATTTT	CASRGRLAGGPDTQYF
TRBJ2-3	TRBV2	.	.	TGTGCCAGCCGTTTTGGCGGGGCATCAGATACGCAGTATTTT	CASRFGGASDTQYF
TRBJ2-1	TRBV7-6	TRBD2	.	TGTGCCAGCAGCTTACCCCCGACTAGCGCCTATTCCTCCTACAATGAGCAGTTCTTC	CASSLPPTSAYSSYNEQFF
TRBJ2-5	TRBV30	TRBD1	.	TGTGCCTGGAACCGGGACAGGGAGACCCAGTACTTC	CAWNRDRETQYF
TRBJ1-2	TRBV4-3	.	.	TGCGCCAGCAGCCAAGCGCGGGGTAGCTATGGCTACACCTTC	CASSQARGSYGYTF
TRBJ1-4	TRBV5-1	TRBD1	.	TGCGCCAGCAGTGCGACAGGGGGTTTGAATGAAAAACTGTTTTTT	CASSATGGLNEKLFF
TRBJ2-1	TRBV2	TRBD2	.	TGTGCCAGCAGTCCCCTAAGCGGGGGGGCGGGAAATGAGCAGTTCTTC	CASSPLSGGAGNEQFF
TRBJ2-7	TRBV6-1	TRBD2	.	TGTGCCAGCAGTGACCCCGGGACTAGCGGATCCTACGAGCAGTACTTC	CASSDPGTSGSYEQYF
TRBJ1-1	TRBV6-6	.	.	TGTGCCAGCAGTTACCAGATCGAAGCTTTCTTT	CASSYQIEAFF
TRBJ2-3	TRBV7-9	TRBD1	once	TGTGCCAGCAGCTTCCGCGGACAGGCGGCGTGGGATACGCAGTATTTT	CASSFRGQAAWDTQYF
TRBJ2-1	TRBV27	.	once	TGTGCCAGCAGGCGCGTGAGCTCCTACAATGAGCAGTTCTTC	CASRRVSSYNEQFF
TRBJ2-7	TRBV5-6	TRBD2	.	TGTGCCAGCAGCTCGGACTCACTAGCGGGACCAACCTACGAGCAGTACTTC	CASSSDSLAGPTYEQYF
TRBJ2-3	TRBV2	TRBD1	once	TGTGCCAGCACCAAAGACAGGGGTACAGATACGCAGTATTTT	CASTKDRGTDTQYF
TRBJ2-7	TRBV5-5	TRBD1	.	TGTGCCAGCAGCGCCGGGACAGGGGCCTACGAGCAGTACTTC	CASSAGTGAYEQYF
TRBJ1-1	TRBV7-6	.	.	TGTGCCAGCAGCGTCTTCGCCGGGGGCGGGGGTACTGAAGCTTTCTTT	CASSVFAGGGGTEAFF
TRBJ2-7	TRBV2	.	.	TGTGCCAGCAGTGAAGCCGCCAGGGTTTCCGAGCAGTACTTC	CASSEAARVSEQYF
TRBJ1-3	TRBV18	.	.	TGTGCCAGCTCACCCCAGGGAGGAAACACCATATATTTT	CASSPQGGNTIYF